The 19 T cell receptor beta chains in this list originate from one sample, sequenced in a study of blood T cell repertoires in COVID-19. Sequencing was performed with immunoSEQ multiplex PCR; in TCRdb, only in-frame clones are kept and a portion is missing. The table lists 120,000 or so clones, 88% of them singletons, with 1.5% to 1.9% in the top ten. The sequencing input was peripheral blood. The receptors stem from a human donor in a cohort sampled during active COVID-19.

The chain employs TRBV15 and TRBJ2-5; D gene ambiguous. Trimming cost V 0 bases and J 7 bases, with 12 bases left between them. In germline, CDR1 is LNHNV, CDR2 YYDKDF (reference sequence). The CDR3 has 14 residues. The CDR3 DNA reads TGTGCCACCAGCAGAGATCGCGAACTCCGGACCCAGTACTTC. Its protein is CATSRDRELRTQYF.

Here the CDR3 reads CSVGREYLTEAFF. DNA for the CDR3: TGCAGCGTTGGCAGGGAATATCTCACTGAAGCTTTCTTT. The gene calls are TRBV29-1 and TRBJ1-1, with D possibly TRBD1 on 5 matching bases. The germline gives CDR1 SQVTM, CDR2 ANQGSEA. This CDR3 is 13 amino acids long. V lost 4 bases and J 4 bases, leaving 13 bases between the germline ends.

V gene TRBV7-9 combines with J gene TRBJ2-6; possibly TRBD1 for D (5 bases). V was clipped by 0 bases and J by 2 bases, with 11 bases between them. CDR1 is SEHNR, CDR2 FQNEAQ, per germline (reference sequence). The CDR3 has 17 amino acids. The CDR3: CASSLARVYAGANVLTF. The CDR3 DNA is TGTGCCAGCAGCTTAGCCAGGGTCTACGCTGGGGCCAACGTCCTGACTTTC.

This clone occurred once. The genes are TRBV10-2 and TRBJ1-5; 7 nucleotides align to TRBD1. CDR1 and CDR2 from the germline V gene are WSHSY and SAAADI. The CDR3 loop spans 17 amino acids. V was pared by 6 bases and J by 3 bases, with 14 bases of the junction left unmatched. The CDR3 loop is CASSRTGLTILNQPQHF. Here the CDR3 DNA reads TGCGCCAGCAGCAGGACAGGTCTGACCATACTCAATCAGCCCCAGCATTTT.

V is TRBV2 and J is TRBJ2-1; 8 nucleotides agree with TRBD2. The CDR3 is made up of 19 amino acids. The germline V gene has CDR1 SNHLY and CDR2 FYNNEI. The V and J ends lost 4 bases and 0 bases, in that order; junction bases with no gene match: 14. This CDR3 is CASSGNVELAASSYNEQFF. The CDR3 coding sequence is TGTGCCAGCAGTGGTAATGTCGAACTAGCGGCAAGCTCCTACAATGAGCAGTTCTTC.

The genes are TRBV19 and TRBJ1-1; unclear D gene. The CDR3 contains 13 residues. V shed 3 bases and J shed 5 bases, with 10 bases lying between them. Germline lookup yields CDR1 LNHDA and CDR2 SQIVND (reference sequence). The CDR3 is CASSMWGGTEAFF. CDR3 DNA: TGTGCCAGTAGTATGTGGGGAGGAACTGAAGCTTTCTTT.

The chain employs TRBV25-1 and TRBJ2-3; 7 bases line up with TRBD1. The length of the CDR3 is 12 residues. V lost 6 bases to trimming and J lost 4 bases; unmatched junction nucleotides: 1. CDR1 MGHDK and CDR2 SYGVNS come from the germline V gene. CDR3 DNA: TGTGCCAGCAGAGGGGGCGCAGATACGCAGTATTTT. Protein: CASRGGADTQYF.

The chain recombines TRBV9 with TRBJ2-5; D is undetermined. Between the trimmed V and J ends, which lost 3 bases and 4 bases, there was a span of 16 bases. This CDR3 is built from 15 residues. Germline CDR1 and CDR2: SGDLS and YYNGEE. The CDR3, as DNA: TGTGCCAGCAGCGCCTCGGCGAGCGCTCGAGAGACCCAGTACTTC. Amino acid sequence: CASSASASARETQYF.

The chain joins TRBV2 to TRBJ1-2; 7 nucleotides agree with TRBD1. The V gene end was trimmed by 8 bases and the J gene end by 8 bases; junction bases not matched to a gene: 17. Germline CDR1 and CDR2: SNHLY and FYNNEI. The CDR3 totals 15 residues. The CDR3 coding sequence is TGTGCCAGCCAAGCTCTAACCCGACAGGGAGTGGGCTACACCTTC. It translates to CASQALTRQGVGYTF.

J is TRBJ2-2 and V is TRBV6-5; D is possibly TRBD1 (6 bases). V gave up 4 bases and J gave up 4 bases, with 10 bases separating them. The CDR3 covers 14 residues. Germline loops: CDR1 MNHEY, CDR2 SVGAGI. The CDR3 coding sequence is TGTGCCAGCAGTTTCAGGGGTTCCACCGGGGAGCTGTTTTTT. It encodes CASSFRGSTGELFF.

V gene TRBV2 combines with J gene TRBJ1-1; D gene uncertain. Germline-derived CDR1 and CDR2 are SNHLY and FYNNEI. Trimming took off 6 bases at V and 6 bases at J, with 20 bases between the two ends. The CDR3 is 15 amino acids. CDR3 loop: CASRTEGVSGAEAFF. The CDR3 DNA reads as TGTGCCAGCAGAACCGAGGGCGTCTCGGGTGCTGAAGCTTTCTTT.

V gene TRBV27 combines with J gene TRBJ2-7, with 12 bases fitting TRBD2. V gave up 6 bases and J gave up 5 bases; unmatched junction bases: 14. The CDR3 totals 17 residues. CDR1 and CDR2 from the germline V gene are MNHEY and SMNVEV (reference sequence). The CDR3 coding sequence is TGTGCCAGCAGCCTACCCCCAACTAGCGGGAGGACCCACGAGCAGTACTTC. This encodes CASSLPPTSGRTHEQYF.

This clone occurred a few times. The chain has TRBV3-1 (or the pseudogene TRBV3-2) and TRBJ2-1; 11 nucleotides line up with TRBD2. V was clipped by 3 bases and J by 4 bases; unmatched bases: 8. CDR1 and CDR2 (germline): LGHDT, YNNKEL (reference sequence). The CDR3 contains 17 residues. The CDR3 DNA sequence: TGTGCCAGCAGCCATAGAGCCGGGACTAGCGGATACAATGAGCAGTTCTTC. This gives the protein CASSHRAGTSGYNEQFF.

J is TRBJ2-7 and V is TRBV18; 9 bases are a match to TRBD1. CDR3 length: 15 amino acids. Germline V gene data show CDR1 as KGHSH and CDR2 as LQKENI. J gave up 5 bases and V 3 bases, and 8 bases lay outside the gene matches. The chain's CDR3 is CASSPGQGLSHEQYF. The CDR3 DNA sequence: TGTGCCAGCTCACCCGGACAGGGGTTAAGCCACGAGCAGTACTTC.

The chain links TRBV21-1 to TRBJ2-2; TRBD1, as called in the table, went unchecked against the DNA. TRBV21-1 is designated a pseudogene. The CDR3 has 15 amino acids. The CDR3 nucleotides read TGTGCCAGCAGCAGCCGGGACAGAATTGCCCGGGGAGCTGTTTTT. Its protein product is CASSSRDRIARGAVF.

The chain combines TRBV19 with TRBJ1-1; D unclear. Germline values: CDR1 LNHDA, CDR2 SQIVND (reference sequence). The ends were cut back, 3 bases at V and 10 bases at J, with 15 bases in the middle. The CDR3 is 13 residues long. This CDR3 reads CASSIPGAGGAFF. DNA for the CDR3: TGTGCCAGTAGTATCCCAGGAGCGGGTGGAGCTTTCTTT.

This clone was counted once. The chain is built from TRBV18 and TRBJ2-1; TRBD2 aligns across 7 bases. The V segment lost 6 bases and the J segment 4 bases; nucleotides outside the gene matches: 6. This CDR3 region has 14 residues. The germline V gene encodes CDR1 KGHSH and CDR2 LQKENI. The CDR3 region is CASSLSGAYNEQFF. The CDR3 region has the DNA TGTGCCAGCTCCCTGAGCGGGGCATACAATGAGCAGTTCTTC.

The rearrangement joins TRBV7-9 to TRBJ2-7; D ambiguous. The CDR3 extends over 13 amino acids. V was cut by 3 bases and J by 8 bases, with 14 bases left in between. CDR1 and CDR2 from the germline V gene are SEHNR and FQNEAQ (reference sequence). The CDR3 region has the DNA TGTGCCAGCAGCTTTGGCTCGGAGCAACAGCAGTACTTC. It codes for CASSFGSEQQQYF.

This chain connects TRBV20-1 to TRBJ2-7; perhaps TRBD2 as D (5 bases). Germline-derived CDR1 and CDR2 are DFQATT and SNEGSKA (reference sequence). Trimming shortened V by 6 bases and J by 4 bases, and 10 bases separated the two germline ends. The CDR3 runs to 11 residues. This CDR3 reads CSAGGPYEQYF. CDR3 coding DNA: TGCAGTGCCGGAGGACCGTACGAGCAGTACTTC.